The 17 T cell receptor beta chains given below trace back to one sample, sequenced in a study of CD8+CD57+ T cells in acquired aplastic anemia. Both TCR beta VDJ combination and CDR3 sequence profiling were carried out. Genomic DNA was the template for this profiling. MiXCR, run by TCRdb on the reads, gives a single entry per CDR3 protein. The repertoire holds approximately 300,000 distinct CDR3 sequences, with approximately 60% as singletons. The sequenced patients had an expansion of CD8+CD57+ cells seen by flow cytometry. What was sequenced was sorted CD4+, CD8+, or CD8+CD57+ T cells (not recorded which) from PBMCs. These receptors came from a human donor with aplastic anemia.

This clonotype appeared once. The chain employs TRBV5-6 and TRBJ2-7; D is ambiguous. Germline V gene data show CDR1 as SGHDT and CDR2 as YYEEEE. The CDR3 loop spans 13 amino acids. V lost 4 bases and J lost 4, with 12 bases in between. The CDR3 region has the DNA TGTGCCAGCAGCGTTTCAGGAGAGTACGAGCAGTACTTC. Protein sequence: CASSVSGEYEQYF.

At least ten counts were recorded for this clonotype. This chain uses TRBV6-5 with TRBJ1-6, with D hard to call. This CDR3 comprises 15 residues. Germline V gene data show CDR1 as MNHEY and CDR2 as SVGAGI. Trimming pared 2 bases from V and 13 bases from J, leaving 18 bases between. The CDR3: CASSYEPSTPSPLHF. Here the CDR3 DNA reads TGTGCCAGCAGTTACGAGCCTTCGACCCCATCGCCCCTCCACTTT.

A few counts support this clonotype. This chain joins TRBV25-1 and TRBJ1-6, with a possible D match to TRBD1 (6 bases). The CDR3 has 14 amino acids. Trimming left V 3 bases short and J 5 bases short, with 8 bases between. From germline, CDR1 is MGHDK and CDR2 SYGVNS. The CDR3, as DNA: TGTGCCAGCAGTGAGGGGGGCGATAATTCACCCCTCCACTTT. Its protein product is CASSEGGDNSPLHF.

The CDR3 DNA reads as TGTGCCACCAGTGGCCAGGGCCAAGGGGATGAGCAGTTCTTC. Translating it yields CATSGQGQGDEQFF. The chain is built from TRBV24-1 and TRBJ2-1, with D maybe TRBD1 (5 bases). Germline V gives CDR1 KGHDR, CDR2 SFDVKD. V was trimmed by 5 bases and J by 8 bases, leaving 15 bases between them. The CDR3 is 14 amino acids.

In its sample, this clonotype was seen once. The chain links TRBV10-3 to TRBJ2-1; 11 nucleotides agree with TRBD2. This CDR3 spans 14 amino acids. Germline CDR1 reads ENHRY; CDR2 reads SYGVKD. The V segment lost 6 bases and the J segment 10 bases; nucleotides outside the gene matches: 8. CDR3 sequence reads: CAIRKLAGEREQFF. DNA for the CDR3: TGTGCCATCAGGAAACTAGCGGGGGAGCGGGAGCAGTTCTTC.

The chain recombines TRBV2 with TRBJ1-1, with 7 bases fitting TRBD1. V trimming: 8 bases; J trimming: 10 bases; junction bases outside the gene matches: 16. The CDR3 runs to 14 residues. Germline CDR1 SNHLY, CDR2 FYNNEI. CDR3 coding DNA: TGTGCCAGCCGCGGAGTTTCCCTGGCAGGGGGAGCTTTCTTT. Amino acid sequence: CASRGVSLAGGAFF.

As to this clonotype: Given the absence of the conserved phenylalanine or tryptophan at the CDR3 end, a read error is likely. Because the CDR3's place on the DNA is in doubt, the DNA is left out and the CDR3 is given as listed by TCRdb. The V gene is TRBV7-8, the J gene TRBJ1-3. The CDR3 region is 9 residues in length, termini included. Germline CDR1 is SGHVS and CDR2 is FQNEAQ. The CDR3 region is CASTAGTTL.

The chain joins TRBV2 to TRBJ1-2; D unclear. Trimming left V 0 bases short and J 8 bases short, with 10 bases between. Germline assignment: CDR1 SNHLY and CDR2 FYNNEI. This CDR3 contains 13 residues. For the CDR3, the DNA is TGTGCCAGCAGTGAAGCCTACAGATCCGGCTACACCTTC. This encodes CASSEAYRSGYTF.

This chain links TRBV9 with TRBJ2-5; D might be TRBD1 (6 bases). The V gene lost 3 bases and the J gene lost 7 bases, with 16 bases spanning the gap. CDR1 is SGDLS, CDR2 YYNGEE, per germline. This CDR3 is 14 amino acids long. As DNA, the CDR3 is TGTGCCAGCAGCGACCAAGACAGGCTATCGACCCAGTACTTC. Its translation: CASSDQDRLSTQYF.

This clonotype was detected once. V is TRBV20-1 and J is TRBJ1-2; D unresolved. The CDR3 has 15 residues. Germline V gene lookup returns CDR1 DFQATT and CDR2 SNEGSKA (reference sequence). The V end was cut by 6 bases, the J end by 5 bases, with 22 bases between. The CDR3 loop reads CSAHSSSGRDYGYTF. Written as DNA, the CDR3 is TGCAGTGCGCATAGTTCTAGCGGGAGGGATTATGGCTACACCTTC.

This clonotype was observed at least ten times. The chain has TRBV3-1 and TRBJ2-1; 8 bases align to TRBD2. Germline assignment: CDR1 LGHDT and CDR2 YNNKEL (reference sequence). Trimming cost V 0 bases and J 9 bases; bases outside gene matches: 4. This CDR3 has 14 residues. DNA of the CDR3: TGTGCCAGCAGCCAAGAACTAGCGGATACTGAGCAGTTCTTC. It codes for CASSQELADTEQFF.

The genes are TRBV7-9 and TRBJ1-2; unclear D gene. The CDR3 extends over 11 amino acids. Germline CDR1 reads SEHNR; CDR2 reads FQNEAQ (reference sequence). Trimming shortened V by 7 bases and J by 4 bases, and 7 bases separated the two germline ends. The CDR3 loop reads CASNLGYGYTF. CDR3 coding DNA: TGTGCCAGCAATTTGGGCTATGGCTACACCTTC.

J is TRBJ1-3 and V is TRBV20-1; no definite D call. CDR1 is DFQATT and CDR2 is SNEGSKA in the germline V gene (reference sequence). The length of the CDR3 is 13 residues. Trimming shortened V by 6 bases and J by 1 base, and 10 bases separated the two germline ends. Here the CDR3 reads CSAVQNSGNTIYF. CDR3 coding DNA: TGCAGTGCCGTACAGAATTCTGGAAACACCATATATTTT.

The chain combines TRBV5-1 with TRBJ2-7; 10 bases map to TRBD2. With V trimmed by 3 bases and J by 4 bases, 10 bases remained unmatched. The CDR3 has 16 residues. Germline V gene sequence: CDR1 SGHRS, CDR2 YFSETQ. The CDR3 coding sequence is TGCGCCAGCAGCTGGACCCTAGCGGGAGAGGGATACGAGCAGTACTTC. Residues: CASSWTLAGEGYEQYF.

The rearrangement joins TRBV11-3 to TRBJ2-7; D is perhaps TRBD2 (7 bases). The CDR3 runs 16 residues. Trimming removed 5 bases at V and 2 bases at J, with 19 bases between. CDR1 SGHNT and CDR2 YENEEA come from the germline V gene. The CDR3 sequence is CASSLARGGDAYEQYF. The CDR3 DNA follows: TGTGCCAGCAGCCTTGCGAGGGGGGGCGATGCCTACGAGCAGTACTTC.

This clonotype has ten or more counts. The V and J genes are TRBV5-1 and TRBJ2-5; 7 bases are shared with TRBD1. The CDR3 is 15 residues long. V dropped 4 bases and J dropped 5; count of bases not matched to a gene: 11. Germline-derived CDR1 and CDR2 are SGHRS and YFSETQ. DNA for the CDR3: TGCGCCAGCAGCCTAGGACAGGCGCTAGGGGAGACCCAGTACTTC. Its translation: CASSLGQALGETQYF.

The chain uses TRBV7-8 and TRBJ1-1, with D uncertain. Trimming took off 2 bases at V and 5 bases at J, with 9 bases between the two ends. The CDR3 is 13 amino acids. From germline, CDR1 is SGHVS and CDR2 FQNEAQ. The CDR3 loop is CASSLLGWTEAFF. The CDR3 nucleotides read TGTGCCAGCAGCTTACTAGGATGGACTGAAGCTTTCTTT.